This is a list of T cell receptor beta chains from one sample in a study of spatial heterogeneity in lung cancer. Via MiXCR, TCRdb re-called the 5' RACE reads, giving one row per CDR3 protein. The sample records around 12,000 distinct CDR3 sequences, 13% to 15% being singletons. Sequenced material: PBMCs, taken at surgery. The source is a male donor with early-stage non-small cell lung cancer. Both conserved end residues are part of each CDR3. D genes are given only for firm matches. Clone size is given for some rows only: seen once, a few or many times, or a class if the clone is expanded.

d_call	v_call	j_call	clone_size	cdr3_aa	cdr3_nt
-	TRBV11-2	TRBJ1-1	few	CASKTIQGRVNTEAFF	TGTGCCAGCAAGACTATCCAGGGGCGGGTGAACACTGAAGCTTTCTTT
-	TRBV5-1	TRBJ2-7	-	CASSSGGTVSYEQYF	TGCGCCAGCAGCTCTGGCGGGACGGTCTCCTACGAGCAGTACTTC
-	TRBV18	TRBJ2-6	-	CASSPIGSPGSGANVLTF	TGTGCCAGCTCACCAATCGGCAGCCCGGGCTCTGGGGCCAACGTCCTGACTTTC
TRBD2	TRBV20-1	TRBJ2-1	few	CSASTARGGPDEQFF	TGCAGTGCTAGTACTGCGCGGGGGGGCCCGGATGAGCAGTTCTTC
TRBD2	TRBV6-2/TRBV6-3	TRBJ2-3	-	CASSPERETTDTQYF	TGTGCCAGCAGCCCCGAGCGGGAGACCACAGATACGCAGTATTTT
TRBD1	TRBV9	TRBJ2-7	-	CASSGTGTEQYF	TGTGCCAGCAGCGGGACAGGGACCGAGCAGTACTTC
-	TRBV5-1	TRBJ1-4	few	CASSHERGDEKLFF	TGCGCCAGCAGTCACGAACGTGGGGATGAAAAACTGTTTTTT
-	TRBV19	TRBJ2-7	many	CASSTGRSGEQYF	TGTGCCAGTAGTACGGGACGTTCCGGCGAGCAGTACTTC
TRBD1	TRBV5-1	TRBJ2-1	few	CASTTGAFDEQFF	TGCGCCAGTACGACAGGGGCCTTCGATGAGCAGTTCTTC
-	TRBV5-1	TRBJ1-5	many	CASSLAGANNQPQHF	TGCGCCAGCAGCTTGGCAGGGGCGAACAATCAGCCCCAGCATTTT
TRBD1	TRBV6-6	TRBJ2-1	-	CASSYPLDRAPQFF	TGTGCCAGCAGTTACCCCTTGGACAGGGCGCCCCAGTTCTTC
-	TRBV6-1	TRBJ2-2	many	CASSDWGQGNTGELFF	TGTGCCAGCAGTGATTGGGGGCAGGGTAACACCGGGGAGCTGTTTTTT
-	TRBV4-3	TRBJ2-3	-	CASSQEGGRPSTDTQYF	TGCGCCAGCAGCCAAGAAGGGGGACGGCCTAGCACAGATACGCAGTATTTT
-	TRBV20-1	TRBJ2-7	-	CSAPDYEQYF	TGCAGTGCCCCAGACTACGAGCAGTACTTC
-	TRBV10-3	TRBJ2-5	many	CAISGGASGRETQYF	TGTGCCATCAGTGGTGGGGCTTCAGGGAGGGAGACCCAGTACTTC
TRBD1	TRBV7-9	TRBJ2-1	-	CASSFPGQGHEQFF	TGTGCCAGCAGCTTCCCGGGACAGGGTCATGAGCAGTTCTTC
-	TRBV5-8	TRBJ1-6	few	CASSLEVGSYNSPLHF	TGTGCCAGCAGCTTGGAGGTGGGGTCCTATAATTCACCCCTCCACTTT
TRBD1	TRBV29-1	TRBJ2-3	few	CSVASQGVTDTQYF	TGCAGCGTTGCTAGTCAGGGGGTTACGGATACGCAGTATTTT
-	TRBV5-6	TRBJ1-5	many	CASSLALSGSNQPQHF	TGTGCCAGCAGCTTGGCGCTGAGTGGGAGCAATCAGCCCCAGCATTTT
-	TRBV6-2/TRBV6-3	TRBJ1-5	-	CASSPQYGGFQPQHF	TGTGCCAGCAGTCCTCAATATGGGGGATTCCAGCCCCAGCATTTT
-	TRBV11-2	TRBJ2-3	many	CASSFTYGPTDTQYF	TGTGCCAGCAGCTTTACCTACGGGCCCACAGATACGCAGTATTTT
-	TRBV6-5	TRBJ2-1	many	CASSYSSKNEQFF	TGTGCCAGCAGTTACTCCAGTAAAAATGAGCAGTTCTTC
-	TRBV29-1	TRBJ2-7	-	CSVEGFKENSPYEQYF	TGCAGCGTTGAAGGGTTCAAGGAGAACTCCCCCTACGAGCAGTACTTC
-	TRBV7-8	TRBJ2-3	few	CASSFRRDTDTQYF	TGTGCCAGCAGCTTTCGCAGGGACACAGATACGCAGTATTTT
TRBD1	TRBV28	TRBJ2-3	-	CASSTRTGKSDTQYF	TGTGCCAGCAGCACCAGGACAGGGAAATCAGATACGCAGTATTTT
-	TRBV7-2	TRBJ2-3	many	CASSFSGSGNADTQYF	TGTGCCAGCAGCTTCAGCGGTAGCGGTAATGCAGATACGCAGTATTTT
-	TRBV6-2/TRBV6-3	TRBJ2-4	-	CASSYVRENIQYF	TGTGCCAGCAGTTACGTGAGGGAGAACATTCAGTACTTC